This TCR beta chain was recorded in a study of OX40 agonist ivuxolimab in advanced cancers. The count of this clone is one. Trimming stripped 2 bases from V and 2 bases from J, with 11 bases between. Germline V gives CDR1 SGHRS, CDR2 YFSETQ. This CDR3 region has 15 residues. This table comes from immunoSEQ multiplex PCR, and its TCRdb copy is limited to in-frame clones, with some not included. The table lists around 65,000 clones, nearly 90% of them singletons. J is TRBJ1-3 and V is TRBV5-1; D unresolved. Sequences were derived from CD4+ or CD8+ T cells sorted from blood, sampled in a trial of the OX40 agonist ivuxolimab. The clonotype originates from an adult with an advanced solid tumor such as melanoma, head and neck, liver or kidney cancer. CDR3 sequence (DNA): TGCGCCAGCAGCTTAGAGGGAGAGGCTGGAAACACCATATATTTT. It yields the protein CASSLEGEAGNTIYF.